The 2 T cell receptor beta chains reported below all come from one sample, sequenced in a study of blood T cell repertoires in COVID-19. The table came from immunoSEQ multiplex PCR; TCRdb's copy has only in-frame clones and leaves some out. Of roughly 100,000 clones listed, roughly 76% are singletons. The specimen was peripheral blood. The receptors come from a woman in her 70s with acute or convalescent COVID-19.

The chain uses TRBV5-4 and TRBJ1-6; 8 positions match TRBD1. CDR1 SGHNT and CDR2 YYREEE come from the germline V gene (reference sequence). The CDR3 sequence is 14 residues long. V trimming: 0 bases; J trimming: 10 bases; junction bases outside the gene matches: 3. The CDR3 protein is CASSLAGGGSPLHF. The CDR3 bases are TGTGCCAGCAGCTTGGCAGGGGGCGGATCACCCCTCCACTTT.

The genes are TRBV3-1 (or the pseudogene TRBV3-2) and TRBJ1-1; TRBD1 matches at 8 bases. Germline trimming cut 7 bases from V and 5 bases from J; bases unmatched to any gene: 6. This CDR3 spans 13 amino acids. Germline loops: CDR1 LGHDT, CDR2 YNNKEL (reference sequence). CDR3 nucleotides: TGTGCCAGCACGGCAGGGGGCTTGACTGAAGCTTTCTTT. Residues: CASTAGGLTEAFF.